Presented here are 14 T cell receptor beta chains from one specimen sequenced in a study of shared clonotypes between healthy human individuals. Profiled with immunoSEQ multiplex PCR; TCRdb holds only in-frame clones, not every one. The repertoire includes nearly 2 million clones, 85% to 95% of them detected once, and 1.2% sits in the top ten. Naive CD8 cells lacked CD45RO and underwent positive selection for CCR7, leaving out terminally differentiated effector memory CD45RA+ cells. The material sequenced was naive CD8+ T cells sorted from blood. The source is a man in his late teens or twenties in good health.

The rearrangement links TRBV7-9 to TRBJ2-2, with TRBD2 matching over 16 bases. The CDR3 length is 17 residues. Per the germline V gene, CDR1 is SEHNR and CDR2 is FQNEAQ (reference sequence). V was pared by 4 bases and J by 6 bases, with 5 bases of the junction left unmatched. The CDR3 region is CASSSGTSGRAAGELFF. CDR3 in DNA: TGTGCCAGCAGCTCCGGGACTAGCGGGAGGGCAGCCGGGGAGCTGTTTTTT.

V usage is TRBV5-5 and J usage is TRBJ1-2, with 10 positions matching TRBD1. The CDR3 spans 14 residues. Trimming cost V 3 bases and J 3 bases; bases outside gene matches: 2. The germline V gene has CDR1 SGHKS and CDR2 YYEKEE (reference sequence). As DNA, the CDR3 is TGTGCCAGCAGCTGGACAGGGGGAGACTATGGCTACACCTTC. It is translated as CASSWTGGDYGYTF.

Here the CDR3 DNA reads TGCAGCGGTGGGGGAAATGAGCAGTTCTTC. Translated, it gives CSGGGNEQFF. The V gene is TRBV29-1, the J gene TRBJ2-1; D may be TRBD1 or TRBD2 (5 bases each). Trimming shortened V by 7 bases and J by 7 bases, and 8 bases separated the two germline ends. The CDR3 loop spans 10 amino acids. The germline CDR1 and CDR2 sequences are SQVTM and ANQGSEA.

J is TRBJ1-2 and V is TRBV25-1; D is possibly TRBD1 (5 bases). The CDR3 is 11 amino acids. The germline V gene encodes CDR1 MGHDK and CDR2 SYGVNS. Trimming took 11 bases from V and 8 from J, leaving 15 bases between them. CDR3 DNA sequence: TGTGCCGCCGGGCAGGGTGGCGGCTACACCTTC. This translates into CAAGQGGGYTF.

This chain links TRBV4-3 with TRBJ2-5, with 7 bases identical to TRBD1. The CDR3 has 14 amino acids. V dropped 3 bases and J dropped 2; count of bases not matched to a gene: 3. Germline V gene sequence: CDR1 LGHNA, CDR2 YSLEER. CDR3 in DNA: TGCGCCAGCAGCCACCTGGGACAGCAAGAGACCCAGTACTTC. As protein: CASSHLGQQETQYF.

The chain has TRBV19 and TRBJ2-7; a possible D gene is TRBD2 (6 bases). Germline V gene lookup returns CDR1 LNHDA and CDR2 SQIVND (reference sequence). The CDR3 runs to 12 residues. Trimming removed 3 bases from V and 3 bases from J, with 6 bases in between. In DNA, the CDR3 is TGTGCCAGTAGTATGGGACTCTACGAGCAGTACTTC. Its translation: CASSMGLYEQYF.

Details on this clone: Other nucleotide sequences in the sample specify the same CDR3. The genes are TRBV7-9 and TRBJ2-1; perhaps TRBD2 as D (6 bases). Germline V gives CDR1 SEHNR, CDR2 FQNEAQ (reference sequence). The CDR3 has 14 residues. V gave up 1 base and J gave up 3 bases, with 7 bases separating them. CDR3 sequence: CASSLGGVYNEQFF. CDR3 nucleotides: TGTGCCAGCAGCTTAGGCGGGGTCTACAATGAGCAGTTCTTC.

J is TRBJ1-2 and V is TRBV6-1; a possible D gene is TRBD1 (6 bases). V was trimmed by 1 base and J by 2 bases, leaving 14 bases between them. Looked up from germline, CDR1 is MNHNS and CDR2 is SASEGT. The CDR3 runs to 16 residues. In DNA form, the CDR3 reads TGTGCCAGCAGTGAAGGAAGGGGGGGCAACAACTATGGCTACACCTTC. Translation: CASSEGRGGNNYGYTF.

This chain links TRBV7-6 with TRBJ2-3; D gene unclear. Trimming removed 1 base at V and 8 bases at J, with 10 bases between. The CDR3 covers 13 residues. The germline CDR1 and CDR2 sequences are SGHVS and FNYEAQ. The CDR3 DNA reads as TGTGCCAGCAGCTTAGTTGTCGAGAGTACGCAGTATTTT. This sequence encodes CASSLVVESTQYF.

This clone appeared once. The rearrangement uses TRBV27 and TRBJ2-7; a possible D gene is TRBD1 (6 bases). The V end was cut by 5 bases, the J end by 1 base, with 12 bases between. The CDR3 contains 14 residues. Germline loops: CDR1 MNHEY, CDR2 SMNVEV (reference sequence). In DNA form, the CDR3 reads TGTGCCAGCAGTAGAACGGACAGTTCCTACGAGCAGTACTTC. Its protein is CASSRTDSSYEQYF.

On this clone: Other DNA sequences in the same sample also yield this CDR3. The chain combines TRBV27 with TRBJ2-1; D is perhaps TRBD2 (6 bases). V shed 2 bases and J shed 4 bases, with 9 bases lying between them. CDR1 is MNHEY, CDR2 SMNVEV, per germline (reference sequence). CDR3 length equals 14 residues. The CDR3 DNA reads as TGTGCCAGCAGTTTAGGAGGGAGTTACAATGAGCAGTTCTTC. It yields the protein CASSLGGSYNEQFF.

J is TRBJ2-7 and V is TRBV4-1, with 7 bases matching TRBD2. The V and J ends lost 0 bases and 0 bases, in that order; junction bases with no gene match: 14. Germline V gene data show CDR1 as MGHRA and CDR2 as YSYEKL. This CDR3 has 19 residues. This CDR3 is CASSQDPPLVAGASYEQYF. The CDR3 nucleotides read TGCGCCAGCAGCCAAGATCCACCCCTAGTAGCGGGCGCCTCCTACGAGCAGTACTTC.

The chain couples TRBV2 to TRBJ2-7, with D possibly being TRBD2 (5 bases). The CDR3 has 14 amino acids. Trimming cost V 4 bases and J 1 base, with 11 bases left between them. Germline loops: CDR1 SNHLY, CDR2 FYNNEI. The CDR3 bases are TGTGCCAGCAGTGGGGTGGGAGTGTCCTACGAGCAGTACTTC. This encodes CASSGVGVSYEQYF.

Concerning this clone: At one end, the junction sequence differs from germline, possibly due to a read error. The V and J genes are TRBV13 and TRBJ1-1; D uncertain. In germline, CDR1 is PRHDT, CDR2 FYEKMQ (reference sequence). The CDR3 extends over 16 amino acids. CDR3 region: CASSLEDYSLKTEAFF. The CDR3 DNA is TGTGCCAGCAGCTTAGAGGACTACTCCTTGAAAACTGAAGCTTTCTTT.